Shown below are 23 T cell receptor beta chains from a single sample sequenced in a study of cytomegalovirus exposure and HLA in healthy donors. Primers included in the PCR were 60 Vbeta and 13 Jbeta primers. Sequencing used immunoSEQ multiplex PCR; TCRdb keeps in-frame clones, though not all of them. The table shows some 250,000 clones, with 82% occurring only once. Sequencing was done on a sample of PBMCs. The source is a woman between 35 and 50 years old in good health and CMV-seropositive.

The V gene is TRBV6-5, the J gene TRBJ2-3; tentatively, D is TRBD2 (5 bases). The CDR3 length is 14 residues. V was cut by 1 base and J by 4 bases, with 9 bases left in between. Germline lookup yields CDR1 MNHEY and CDR2 SVGAGI. The CDR3 DNA reads as TGTGCCAGCAGTTACTTGACGGGGTCAGATACGCAGTATTTT. It encodes CASSYLTGSDTQYF.

The genes are TRBV6-6 and TRBJ1-2; a possible D gene is TRBD1 (6 bases). Between the trimmed V and J ends, which lost 2 bases and 2 bases, there was a span of 12 bases. The CDR3 consists of 15 residues. Per the germline V gene, CDR1 is MNHNY and CDR2 is SVGAGI (reference sequence). CDR3 nucleotides: TGTGCCAGCAGTTACGGGATACAGGGAAACTATGGCTACACCTTC. Translating it yields CASSYGIQGNYGYTF.

This chain uses TRBV7-2 with TRBJ1-5; 9 nucleotides align to TRBD1. The V and J ends lost 3 bases and 7 bases, in that order; junction bases with no gene match: 7. The CDR3 loop spans 15 amino acids. CDR1 is SGHTA, CDR2 FQGNSA, per germline. The DNA of the CDR3 is TGTGCCAGCAGCTTCCGACAGGGGGTCGGGCAGCCCCAGCATTTT. It specifies CASSFRQGVGQPQHF.

The chain employs TRBV10-3 and TRBJ2-7; TRBD1 matches 7 bases. The V gene's germline CDR1 is ENHRY and CDR2 SYGVKD. CDR3 length: 15 amino acids. With V trimmed by 3 bases and J by 1 base, 6 bases remained unmatched. As DNA, the CDR3 is TGTGCCATCAGTGACCTGGGACAGCTATCCTACGAGCAGTACTTC. It encodes CAISDLGQLSYEQYF.

The chain carries TRBV29-1 and TRBJ2-7; 8 nucleotides line up with TRBD1. Germline CDR1 reads SQVTM; CDR2 reads ANQGSEA. V trimming: 4 bases; J trimming: 3 bases; junction bases outside the gene matches: 5. The length of the CDR3 is 13 residues. The CDR3 nucleotides read TGCAGCGTTGCGGGACAGGAGGGCTACGAGCAGTACTTC. Residues: CSVAGQEGYEQYF.

The chain is built from TRBV5-4 and TRBJ1-1; 7 nucleotides agree with TRBD1. The CDR3 runs to 14 residues. Germline V gene sequence: CDR1 SGHNT, CDR2 YYREEE (reference sequence). The junction had 9 bases not matched to a gene; V was cut back by 6 bases and J by 4 bases. This CDR3 reads CASTMTGYGTEAFF. In DNA, the CDR3 is TGTGCCAGCACCATGACAGGGTATGGCACTGAAGCTTTCTTT. Full variable domain (missing parts from reference TRBV5-4 and TRBJ1-1): ETGVTQSPTHLIKTRGQQVTLRCSSQSGHNTVSWYQQALGQGPQFIFQYYREEENGRGNFPPRFSGLQFPNYSSELNVNALELDDSALYLCASTMTGYGTEAFFGQGTRLTVV.

The chain combines TRBV9 with TRBJ2-3, with TRBD2 matching over 9 bases. The CDR3 length is 16 residues. Trimming at V came to 0 bases and at J to 5 bases, leaving 7 bases not matched to a gene. Germline CDR1 is SGDLS and CDR2 is YYNGEE. The chain's CDR3 is CASSVGPAGGGDTQYF. DNA of the CDR3: TGTGCCAGCAGCGTAGGCCCAGCGGGAGGAGGAGATACGCAGTATTTT.

The genes are TRBV10-2 and TRBJ1-1, with D possibly TRBD1 on 5 matching bases. The V gene lost 5 bases and the J gene lost 1 base, with 8 bases spanning the gap. Germline V gene lookup returns CDR1 WSHSY and CDR2 SAAADI. The CDR3 covers 13 residues. The DNA of the CDR3 is TGCGCCAGCAGTTTGGACAAGAACACTGAAGCTTTCTTT. This gives the protein CASSLDKNTEAFF.

V usage is TRBV11-2 and J usage is TRBJ2-7; 10 nucleotides match TRBD1. The ends lost 4 bases at V and 0 bases at J; junction bases unmatched: 6. Per germline, CDR1 SGHAT and CDR2 FQNNGV. This CDR3 is 16 amino acids long. The CDR3 nucleotides read TGTGCCAGCAGCTCATCCGGGACAGGGGCCTCCTACGAGCAGTACTTC. Amino acid sequence: CASSSSGTGASYEQYF.

V is TRBV2 and J is TRBJ1-1, with D unresolved. V dropped 6 bases and J dropped 0 bases, with 11 bases sitting between them. CDR1 is SNHLY, CDR2 FYNNEI, per germline. This CDR3 is built from 14 residues. CDR3 nucleotide sequence: TGTGCCAGCAGGAAGAACTCTATGAACACTGAAGCTTTCTTT. Residues: CASRKNSMNTEAFF. Filled out from reference TRBV2 and TRBJ1-1, the complete variable domain reads EPEVTQTPSHQVTQMGQEVILRCVPISNHLYFYWYRQILGQKVEFLVSFYNNEISEKSEIFDDQFSVERPDGSNFTLKIRSTKLEDSAMYFCASRKNSMNTEAFFGQGTRLTVV.

The rearrangement links TRBV2 to TRBJ1-5; perhaps TRBD1 as D (5 bases). CDR3 length: 14 amino acids. Trimming left V 1 base short and J 6 bases short, with 10 bases between. Germline V lookup: CDR1 SNHLY, CDR2 FYNNEI. CDR3 in amino acids: CASSEDRGGQPQHF. The CDR3 DNA reads as TGTGCCAGCAGTGAAGACCGGGGGGGTCAGCCCCAGCATTTT. Full variable domain (remainder filled in from reference TRBV2 and TRBJ1-5): EPEVTQTPSHQVTQMGQEVILRCVPISNHLYFYWYRQILGQKVEFLVSFYNNEISEKSEIFDDQFSVERPDGSNFTLKIRSTKLEDSAMYFCASSEDRGGQPQHFGDGTRLSIL.

This chain links TRBV7-3 with TRBJ2-2; D unresolved. The length of the CDR3 is 12 residues. Trimming removed 4 bases from V and 6 bases from J, with 6 bases in between. Germline V lookup: CDR1 SGHTA, CDR2 FQGTGA. CDR3 DNA sequence: TGTGCCAGCAGCTCCCTCGCCGGGGAGCTGTTTTTT. It yields the protein CASSSLAGELFF.

The count of this clone is one. The chain recombines TRBV9 with TRBJ2-5; 11 nucleotides agree with TRBD1. This CDR3 has 18 amino acids. Trimming at V came to 0 bases and at J to 3 bases, leaving 10 bases not matched to a gene. CDR1 SGDLS and CDR2 YYNGEE come from the germline V gene. CDR3 sequence (DNA): TGTGCCAGCAGCGTAGGGCGACTGGACAGGGGGCGCGAAGAGACCCAGTACTTC. This codes for CASSVGRLDRGREETQYF.

This sequence joins TRBV6-5 and TRBJ1-5; 7 bases are shared with TRBD1. The CDR3 has 15 residues. The germline V gene encodes CDR1 MNHEY and CDR2 SVGAGI. J was trimmed by 1 base and V by 0 bases; bases with no gene match: 0. The DNA of the CDR3 is TGTGCCAGCAGTTACTCGGGACAGAGCAATCAGCCCCAGCATTTT. Translated, it gives CASSYSGQSNQPQHF.

The chain recombines TRBV2 with TRBJ2-5; 9 nucleotides align to TRBD2. Per the germline V gene, CDR1 is SNHLY and CDR2 is FYNNEI. The ends lost 6 bases at V and 5 bases at J; junction bases unmatched: 13. The CDR3 is 16 residues long. CDR3 sequence: CASSRLAAVPTETQYF. CDR3 nucleotides: TGTGCCAGCAGCCGACTAGCGGCCGTCCCCACGGAGACCCAGTACTTC.

The chain carries TRBV11-1 and TRBJ2-3; tentatively, D is TRBD2 (7 bases). Per the germline V gene, CDR1 is SGHAT and CDR2 is FQDESV (reference sequence). The CDR3 has 15 amino acids. Trimming cost V 3 bases and J 8 bases, with 18 bases left between them. The CDR3 spells CASSFVAGALGTQYF. In nucleotides, the CDR3 is TGTGCCAGCAGCTTCGTTGCGGGGGCGCTAGGTACGCAGTATTTT.

This clone was seen a single time. The rearrangement uses TRBV27 and TRBJ2-7; a possible D gene is TRBD2 (5 bases). Deletions cut 6 bases from V and 6 bases from J, with 18 bases between. From germline, CDR1 is MNHEY and CDR2 SMNVEV (reference sequence). The CDR3 consists of 14 residues. The CDR3 nucleotides read TGTGCCAGCAGGCCCTCGGGCGGGCCGATCGAGCAGTACTTC. It yields the protein CASRPSGGPIEQYF.

The genes are TRBV11-3 and TRBJ2-1; 9 bases match TRBD2. After removal of 5 bases from V and 9 bases from J, the junction contained 11 bases not matched to a gene. Germline V gives CDR1 SGHNT, CDR2 YENEEA. The CDR3 length is 15 residues. The CDR3 sequence: CASSLGGGGAVEQFF. CDR3 nucleotide sequence: TGTGCCAGCAGCCTGGGGGGCGGGGGGGCGGTTGAGCAGTTCTTC.

The rearrangement joins TRBV7-2 to TRBJ1-1, with D maybe TRBD1 (5 bases). This CDR3 contains 16 residues. The V end lost 0 bases, the J end lost 4 bases, and 15 bases lay between the germline ends. The germline V gene has CDR1 SGHTA and CDR2 FQGNSA. The CDR3 sequence is CASSLALGVLVTEAFF. The CDR3 nucleotides read TGTGCCAGCAGCTTAGCGTTAGGGGTTCTTGTCACTGAAGCTTTCTTT.

This rearrangement joins TRBV27 to TRBJ1-3; D is unclear. The length of the CDR3 is 16 residues. Trimming took 3 bases from V and 0 from J, leaving 12 bases between them. Germline V gives CDR1 MNHEY, CDR2 SMNVEV (reference sequence). The CDR3 protein is CASSLSQPASGNTIYF. The DNA of the CDR3 is TGTGCCAGCAGTTTGTCACAGCCCGCCTCTGGAAACACCATATATTTT.

The rearrangement joins TRBV6-4 to TRBJ2-7; 10 bases align to TRBD2. Per the germline V gene, CDR1 is MRHNA and CDR2 is SNTAGT. Losses at the gene ends were 5 bases for V and 3 bases for J; bases not matched to a gene: 1. The CDR3 has 13 residues. The CDR3 is CASSRLAGYEQYF. For the CDR3, the DNA is TGTGCCAGCAGTCGACTAGCGGGCTACGAGCAGTACTTC.

Remarks on this clone: The junction differs from germline at one of its ends, possibly a read error. V and J are TRBV18 and TRBJ1-4; the match to TRBD1 covers 7 bases. CDR1 is KGHSH and CDR2 is LQKENI in the germline V gene. There are 16 residues in the CDR3. The CDR3 reads CASSPQDRSANEKLFF. The CDR3 DNA sequence: TGTGCCAGCTCCCCACAGGACAGGTCCGCTAATGAAAAACTGTTTTTT.

The V gene is TRBV25-1, the J gene TRBJ2-5; D is unresolved. V was shortened by 1 base and J by 7 bases, with 13 bases between the two germline ends. Germline-derived CDR1 and CDR2 are MGHDK and SYGVNS. This CDR3 has 14 residues. Here the CDR3 reads CASSESDLRGTQYF. The CDR3 nucleotides read TGTGCCAGCAGTGAATCAGACTTAAGAGGGACCCAGTACTTC.